Sequencing of this TCR beta chain was carried out in a study of blood T cell repertoires in COVID-19. Data came from immunoSEQ multiplex PCR; TCRdb stores just in-frame clones and leaves some out. The sample shows under 150,000 clones, almost 80% of them seen only once. This CDR3 has 15 amino acids. V lost 5 bases, J lost 4 bases, and 14 bases lay in between. Germline V gene sequence: CDR1 SGHVS, CDR2 FQNEAQ. This sequence was found in a woman in her fifties or sixties who had recovered from COVID-19. The rearrangement joins TRBV7-8 to TRBJ1-4; D is possibly TRBD1 (6 bases). Sequenced material: PBMCs or T cells enriched from blood (not recorded which). CDR3 sequence (DNA): TGTGCCAGCAGCCTTGGGCCAGGGGATAATGAAAAACTGTTTTTT. Protein product: CASSLGPGDNEKLFF.